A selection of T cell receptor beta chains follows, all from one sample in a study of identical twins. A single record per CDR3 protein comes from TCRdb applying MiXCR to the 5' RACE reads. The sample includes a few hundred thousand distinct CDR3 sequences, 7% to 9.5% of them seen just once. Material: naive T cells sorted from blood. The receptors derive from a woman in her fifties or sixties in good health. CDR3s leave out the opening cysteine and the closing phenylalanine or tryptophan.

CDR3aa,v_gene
ASSQGTSGTYNEQF,TRBV4-2
ASISRTETQY,TRBV28
ASSLEGFYGYT,TRBV5-6
ASSRTSLRSYNEQF,TRBV5-5
SAQTGFDGELF,TRBV20-1
ASSLIAGTYNEQF,TRBV5-5
SVGSGVQNIQY,TRBV29-1
ASSLAGTGVHEQY,TRBV12-3/TRBV12-4
ATSDFRRDGDTQY,TRBV24-1
ASSLARGSYGYT,TRBV12-3/TRBV12-4
ASSVTDETQY,TRBV10-2
ATSSLIFGGIDGYT,TRBV15
ASSEAGGNGELF,TRBV27
SARAAYNEPF,TRBV20-1
ASSFIGRRDGRFNYGYT,TRBV27
ATSRGPPGNEQF,TRBV24-1
ASSPQAGGAVNEQF,TRBV4-2
SATRDTGELF,TRBV20-1
ASSQVQGDTQY,TRBV4-1
ASSLLVGTGTRFEYEQY,TRBV5-1
ASSQSGSAMGSQPQH,TRBV12-3/TRBV12-4
ASSLTRRRGNVWPF,TRBV7-8
ASSSRDSTMGSGNTIY,TRBV4-1
SARSGQGRNT,TRBV20-1
ASSLSGTGVGAF,TRBV7-6
ASSLASGRYEQY,TRBV5-1
ATSDPRVTTDYGYT,TRBV24-1
ASSRAGSNQPQH,TRBV4-1
ASSLLLAIYNEQF,TRBV12-3/TRBV12-4
ASSLGQNYEQY,TRBV5-1
ASSGSRPSDTQY,TRBV2
ASSLYSSGSSYNEQF,TRBV5-1
ASSLVTSTAYNEQF,TRBV5-1
ASRGLAGDRELF,TRBV5-1
SAIGLAGDYNEQF,TRBV20-1
ASSLLRTAGTAGYEQY,TRBV5-1
AARGSGSETQY,TRBV10-3
SALLAGQNTGELF,TRBV20-1
ASSEPGLAGVNEQF,TRBV10-2
SVERGDWAL,TRBV29-1
ASSTHRAGEQY,TRBV12-3/TRBV12-4
ASSRPGNQETQY,TRBV2
ASSLVDKGSEQY,TRBV7-6
ASGLPRGSSTAGELF,TRBV12-5
ASSQWRETQY,TRBV14
ASTSGSFYGYT,TRBV28